The clone carrying this TCR beta chain was seen a few times. The antigen remains undetermined. This sample was included in a study of neurological immune-mediated disorders. Study-level points and caveats: Private repertoires in all groups were suggested by the absence of shared CDR3 amino acid sequences among expanded clones across subjects. In HTLV-1-associated myelopathy, TCR clonal expansion was greatest, and in multiple sclerosis it was least, below healthy controls.

Synthesis of cDNA used 5'RACE (with 10-nucleotide random UMIs). TCRdb reanalysed the 5' RACE reads using MiXCR and keeps one entry per CDR3 protein. The table shows about 36,000 distinct CDR3 sequences, with 10% to 13% occurring only once. Libraries used 2 million unsorted PBMCs kept frozen in RNAlater. Specimen: PBMCs. The receptor comes from a young woman with HTLV-1-associated myelopathy (HAM/TSP).

CDR3 coding DNA: TGCAGTGCTAGGCGGGGGGGTCTTGACGAGCAGTACTTC. It yields the protein CSARRGGLDEQYF. The chain carries TRBV20-1 and TRBJ2-7; 9 bases agree with TRBD2. The V gene end was trimmed by 3 bases and the J gene end by 5 bases; junction bases not matched to a gene: 5. Germline CDR1 reads DFQATT; CDR2 reads SNEGSKA (reference sequence). This CDR3 spans 13 amino acids.